This TCR beta chain was observed in a study of shared clonotypes between healthy human individuals. Study in general: Donors, aged 18 to 49, were a couple of women and three men. Study results and caveats: Rarefaction showed that sequencing of sorted subsets was incomplete (despite large depth). Estimated clonotype richness was generally higher in naive than memory subsets.

Details on this clone: The target antigen is unknown.

The germline gives CDR1 GTSNPN, CDR2 SVGIG (reference sequence). The CDR3 consists of 13 residues. Trimming cost V 0 bases and J 7 bases, with 7 bases left between them. Sequencing was performed with immunoSEQ multiplex PCR; in TCRdb, only in-frame clones are kept and a portion is missing. The sample lists around 510,000 clones, more than 95% seen once, with around 0.066% in the top ten. This chain links TRBV30 with TRBJ1-6; D unresolved. The TCR sequence derives from a woman aged 30 to 39 in good health. Sequenced sample: naive CD4+ T cells sorted from blood. Subset indicated: CD45RA+ positively selected. This CDR3 reads CAWSVELNSPLHF. The CDR3 nucleotides are TGTGCCTGGAGTGTTGAGCTAAATTCACCCCTCCACTTT.